This entry describes one TCR beta chain. This sample was taken from a study of shared T cell receptors in the human thymus. Only in-frame clones appear in the TCRdb table, and some are missing; sequencing was by immunoSEQ multiplex PCR. The table lists 700,000 or so clones, over 75% of them singletons. The V end was cut by 8 bases, the J end by 2 bases, with 9 bases between. CDR1 is SEHNR, CDR2 FQNEAQ, per germline (reference sequence). The CDR3 sequence is 12 residues long. In addition, the sample was reused for a study of human thymus T cells. In that study: The study used thymus tissue resected during corrective heart surgery. Unrelated people showed highly overlapping thymic repertoires, related research reported.

The clonotype originates from a girl under three years old with a congenital heart defect. The chain carries TRBV7-9 and TRBJ1-1; D perhaps matches TRBD1 (6 bases). The sample was thymocytes. CDR3 bases: TGTGCCAGCGACAGGTTTAACACTGAAGCTTTCTTT. Protein sequence: CASDRFNTEAFF. Together with reference TRBV7-9 and TRBJ1-1, the CDR3 gives the full variable domain: DTGVSQNPRHKITKRGQNVTFRCDPISEHNRLYWYRQTLGQGPEFLTYFQNEAQLEKSRLLSDRFSAERPKGSFSTLEIQRTEQGDSAMYLCASDRFNTEAFFGQGTRLTVV.